This TCR beta chain is drawn from a study of T cell clonality in common variable immunodeficiency. Study conclusions and caveats: CVID patient heterogeneity limited repertoire-clinical complication correlations. In common variable immunodeficiency, TCR beta chains reportedly carried fewer deletions and N-nucleotide insertions.

Clones were sequenced by immunoSEQ multiplex PCR, and TCRdb holds only the in-frame ones, with some missing. This sample comprises tens of thousands of clones, none seen once only. The V and J ends lost 0 bases and 2 bases respectively, with 12 bases between them. Germline V CDR1 and CDR2: GTSNPN, SVGIG (reference sequence). The CDR3 has 15 amino acids. Patients and controls were mostly of Caucasian heritage. Blood came from CVID subjects not ill and not taking immunomodulatory or immunosuppressive medication. This clone was detected ten times or more. The antigen remains undetermined. The read comes to an end 3 residues before the CDR3 does, leaving the germline J gene to fill in the end.

This rearrangement joins TRBV30 to TRBJ2-3, with D tentatively TRBD1 (8 bases). The sequence derives from a human donor with common variable immunodeficiency. Sequencing input: peripheral blood mononuclear cells. Partial CDR3 DNA: TGTGCCTGGAGTGTACAGGGGGGGTTCACAGATACG. It encodes CAWSVQGGFTDT. The full CDR3 is CAWSVQGGFTDTQYF.